The text below deals with one TCR beta chain. Its antigen is still unknown. In the PCR, 60 Vbeta and 13 Jbeta primers were used. Data came from immunoSEQ multiplex PCR; TCRdb stores just in-frame clones and leaves some out. Among 60,000 to 75,000 clones listed, around 91% were seen once. This specimen belongs to a study of cytomegalovirus exposure and HLA in healthy donors. Whole-study findings and limits: A later analysis associated 15,000 or so TCR beta sequences with HLA alleles at a 0.05 false discovery rate. In a later analysis, TCR beta V- and J-gene trimming showed a link to a missense DCLRE1C variant. Altogether, 150 to 200 TCR beta chains were recorded as cytomegalovirus-associated.

The germline CDR1 and CDR2 sequences are MNHEY and SVGAGI. Trimming removed 5 bases from V and 0 bases from J; junction bases left unmatched: 3. CDR3 size: 15 residues. Each donor was healthy, and each was a bone marrow donor. The V gene is TRBV6-5, the J gene TRBJ2-2; 7 nucleotides agree with TRBD1. The TCR originated in a woman aged 25 to 45 in good health and CMV-seropositive. Sequences were obtained from PBMCs. DNA for the CDR3: TGTGCCAGCAGTCCCGGGACAGCGAACACCGGGGAGCTGTTTTTT. Translation: CASSPGTANTGELFF.